These T cell receptor beta chains were read from a single sample in a study of human T cells and chemical hapten exposure. TCRdb called the RACE reads again in MiXCR, with one record for every CDR3 protein. The table shows about 42,000 distinct CDR3 sequences, with approximately 10% occurring only once. The input for sequencing was whole blood, taken in connection with sensitization to the hapten diphenylcyclopropenone (DPC). The origin of the receptors is a woman aged 30 to 39 with alopecia areata. Some clones in this sample may be carry-over from other donors' samples. Each CDR3 is given with its conserved first and last residue. The D gene is left open where the match is weak. Clone size is not always given. Where it is, it says once, few, many or a class for expanded clones.

J | length | V | size | D | DNA | CDR3
TRBJ2-3 | 14 | TRBV6-2/TRBV6-3 | few | NA | TGTGCCAGCAGTTACCCCCTCCACACAGATACGCAGTATTTT | CASSYPLHTDTQYF
TRBJ2-7 | 13 | TRBV6-6 | few | NA | TGTGCCAGCAGTTATGGGGGTTCCTACGAGCAGTACTTC | CASSYGGSYEQYF
TRBJ2-3 | 15 | TRBV28 | NA | NA | TGTGCCAGCAGTTTCAGGGGAGTAAGGACAGATACGCAGTATTTT | CASSFRGVRTDTQYF
TRBJ1-2 | 18 | TRBV4-2 | few | TRBD1 | TGTGCCAGCAGCCAAGTTAGGACAGGGGCGACTGTTAACTATGGCTACACCTTC | CASSQVRTGATVNYGYTF
TRBJ2-5 | 13 | TRBV2 | NA | NA | TGTGCCAGCATGCAGGCCGGCATGGAGACCCAGTACTTC | CASMQAGMETQYF
TRBJ2-4 | 14 | TRBV19 | many | TRBD1 | TGTGCCAGTAGTCCCCAAGGACAGGGCGGCATTCAGTACTTC | CASSPQGQGGIQYF
TRBJ2-7 | 14 | TRBV12-3/TRBV12-4 | few | NA | TGTGCCAGCAGTGTAAGGGACGGCTCCTACGAGCAGTACTTC | CASSVRDGSYEQYF
TRBJ2-5 | 12 | TRBV6-2/TRBV6-3 | many | NA | TGTGCCAGCAGCACGACTGAAGAGACCCAGTACTTC | CASSTTEETQYF
TRBJ2-3 | 12 | TRBV13 | few | NA | TGTGCCAGCAGCTACGTCCCGGATACGCAGTATTTT | CASSYVPDTQYF
TRBJ2-2 | 15 | TRBV7-2 | NA | NA | TGTGCCAGCAGCTTCGACACCCCAGACACCGGGGAGCTGTTTTTT | CASSFDTPDTGELFF
TRBJ1-2 | 14 | TRBV6-5 | few | NA | TGTGCCAGCAGGGTCGGGCAGGGGAACTATGGCTACACCTTC | CASRVGQGNYGYTF
TRBJ1-1 | 14 | TRBV7-2 | many | TRBD1 | TGTGCCAGCAGCTTGACTCGACAGGGTTCTGAAGCTTTCTTT | CASSLTRQGSEAFF
TRBJ2-2 | 18 | TRBV7-2 | few | TRBD2 | TGTGCCAGCAGCTCCCCGGGACTAGCGGGGGGCCCCACCGGGGAGCTGTTTTTT | CASSSPGLAGGPTGELFF
TRBJ2-5 | 14 | TRBV25-1 | few | NA | TGTGCCAGCAGTGAGCTTTGGACCCAAGAGACCCAGTACTTC | CASSELWTQETQYF
TRBJ1-1 | 15 | TRBV4-1 | few | NA | TGCGCCAGCGGATGGGGTGGGCACCCGGTCACTGAAGCTTTCTTT | CASGWGGHPVTEAFF
TRBJ2-5 | 14 | TRBV7-2 | few | TRBD1 | TGTGCCAGCAGCCACCGGACAGGGGTGGAGACCCAGTACTTC | CASSHRTGVETQYF
TRBJ2-5 | 15 | TRBV6-5 | few | NA | TGTGCCAGCAGTTCTTGGCTCATTGAGAAGGAGACCCAGTACTTC | CASSSWLIEKETQYF
TRBJ2-1 | 14 | TRBV29-1 | once | TRBD1 | TGCAGCGCAGAACAGGGACAGGGGTACAATGAGCAGTTCTTC | CSAEQGQGYNEQFF
TRBJ1-3 | 15 | TRBV7-2 | NA | NA | TGTGCCAGCAGCCCACAGAACACCGGTGGAAACACCATATATTTT | CASSPQNTGGNTIYF
TRBJ2-1 | 14 | TRBV29-1 | NA | NA | TGCAGCGTTGAAGCCCAGAGCTCCTACAATGAGCAGTTCTTC | CSVEAQSSYNEQFF
TRBJ2-7 | 13 | TRBV7-3 | NA | TRBD1 | TGTGCCAGCAGCCAGGACAGGGGAAGCGAGCAGTACTTC | CASSQDRGSEQYF
TRBJ2-3 | 12 | TRBV29-1 | NA | TRBD1 | TGCAGCGCCAACAGGGGCGCAGATACGCAGTATTTT | CSANRGADTQYF